This T cell receptor (beta chain) is drawn from a study of OX40 agonist ivuxolimab in advanced cancers. Study at large: An agonistic human IgG2 monoclonal antibody against OX40 (CD134) was given. Administration of intravenous ivuxolimab to patients occurred every 2 weeks at 0.01 to 10 mg/kg. The diagnoses of dose-escalation patients were hepatocellular carcinoma, melanoma, renal cell or head and neck cancer.

The V segment lost 4 bases and the J segment 8 bases; nucleotides outside the gene matches: 8. Germline V gene sequence: CDR1 SGHAT, CDR2 FQNNGV. The CDR3 is 15 amino acids. Measured with immunoSEQ multiplex PCR; TCRdb has only the in-frame clones, and not every one. Here the sample spans fewer than 95,000 clones, 80% to 95% being singletons. This clone was seen only once. Here the sequenced sample was CD4+ or CD8+ T cells sorted from blood, taken in a trial of the OX40 agonist ivuxolimab. The source is an adult with an advanced solid tumor such as melanoma, head and neck, liver or kidney cancer. This chain links TRBV11-2 with TRBJ2-1; 10 positions match TRBD2. The CDR3 region has the DNA TGTGCCAGCAGCTCGAGCGGGAGGGTTGGAGATGAGCAGTTCTTC. It is translated as CASSSSGRVGDEQFF.